The 14 T cell receptor beta chains reported below all come from one sample, sequenced in a study of brain T cells in children with intractable seizures. Surgery cases with the highest brain T cell transcript signatures were chosen for sequencing. Using immunoSEQ multiplex PCR, the repertoire was profiled, and TCRdb retains in-frame clones only, with some absent. The table records over 7,000 clones, approximately 69% of them present only once. The sample was resected brain tissue, taken at surgery. These receptors were taken from a girl aged 2-10 years with tuberous sclerosis and intractable seizures.

The chain links TRBV7-9 to TRBJ1-2; D not certain. The CDR3 covers 13 residues. Germline CDR1 is SEHNR and CDR2 is FQNEAQ (reference sequence). Trimming removed 2 bases at V and 2 bases at J, with 6 bases between. CDR3 in amino acids: CASSLQENYGYTF. Here the CDR3 DNA reads TGTGCCAGCAGCTTACAGGAAAACTATGGCTACACCTTC.

The gene calls are TRBV24-1 and TRBJ2-3, with no clear D. Germline CDR1 and CDR2: KGHDR and SFDVKD. CDR3 length equals 16 residues. With 2 bases removed from V and 6 bases from J, the gap between germline ends came to 17 bases. DNA for the CDR3: TGTGCCACCAGTGATTACCCATCGTCCGTCTCCGATACGCAGTATTTT. This sequence encodes CATSDYPSSVSDTQYF.

This clone occurred a few times. The V call is TRBV7-9, the J call TRBJ2-5; D gene uncertain. V lost 3 bases, J lost 2 bases, and 7 bases lay in between. Per germline, CDR1 SEHNR and CDR2 FQNEAQ (reference sequence). The CDR3 length is 13 residues. DNA of the CDR3: TGTGCCAGCAGCTTGTACAGACAAGAGACCCAGTACTTC. It yields the protein CASSLYRQETQYF.

The chain links TRBV5-4 to TRBJ1-3, with unresolved D. The CDR3 consists of 15 residues. Trimming left V 0 bases short and J 0 bases short, with 7 bases between. CDR1 SGHNT and CDR2 YYREEE come from the germline V gene (reference sequence). The CDR3 spells CASSLDSGSGNTIYF. The CDR3 bases are TGTGCCAGCAGCTTGGACAGCGGCTCTGGAAACACCATATATTTT. The entire variable domain, with the rest obtained from reference TRBV5-4 and TRBJ1-3, is as follows: ETGVTQSPTHLIKTRGQQVTLRCSSQSGHNTVSWYQQALGQGPQFIFQYYREEENGRGNFPPRFSGLQFPNYSSELNVNALELDDSALYLCASSLDSGSGNTIYFGEGSWLTVV.

This clone has more than one count but fewer than ten. This chain uses TRBV5-4 with TRBJ1-1, with D tentatively TRBD1 (5 bases). In germline, CDR1 is SGHNT, CDR2 YYREEE (reference sequence). The CDR3 runs 14 residues. Trimming took 4 bases from V and 5 from J, leaving 15 bases between them. CDR3 nucleotide sequence: TGTGCCAGCAGCGTTGACGCGGGGCAAACTGAAGCTTTCTTT. It codes for CASSVDAGQTEAFF.

The chain employs TRBV1 and TRBJ2-1; the D call of TRBD2 is as the table states it, not checked on the DNA. TRBV1 is annotated as a pseudogene. The CDR3 runs to 16 residues. The CDR3 spells CTSTTSGGARHNEQFF. CDR3 DNA: TGCACCAGCACGACTAGCGGGGGGGCCAGGCACAATGAGCAGTTCTTC.

V and J are TRBV4-1 and TRBJ2-7, with a possible D match to TRBD1 (5 bases). The germline gives CDR1 MGHRA, CDR2 YSYEKL. The CDR3 has 15 residues. Trimming cost V 0 bases and J 3 bases, with 12 bases left between them. The DNA for the CDR3 is TGCGCCAGCAGCCAAGAGGACAAAATTTACTACGAGCAGTACGTC. This sequence encodes CASSQEDKIYYEQYV.

The V gene is TRBV3-1 (or the pseudogene TRBV3-2), the J gene TRBJ2-7; TRBD1 might be the D (6 bases). This CDR3 has 15 residues. In germline, CDR1 is LGHDT, CDR2 YNNKEL (reference sequence). Trimming shortened V by 1 base and J by 2 bases, and 12 bases separated the two germline ends. CDR3 region: CASSQAWDTAYEQYF. CDR3 nucleotides: TGTGCCAGCAGCCAAGCATGGGACACCGCCTACGAGCAGTACTTC.

This clone showed up just a few times. V is TRBV6-1 and J is TRBJ2-7, with D possibly TRBD2 on 7 matching bases. CDR1 is MNHNS and CDR2 is SASEGT in the germline V gene. V shed 2 bases and J shed 4 bases, with 12 bases lying between them. CDR3 length: 14 amino acids. In DNA, the CDR3 is TGTGCCAGCAGTGAATCGGGGGGCTGGTACGAGCAGTACGTC. Protein sequence: CASSESGGWYEQYV.

The table lists this clone with a few counts. This chain joins TRBV10-3 and TRBJ2-7; 7 bases are shared with TRBD1. With 8 bases clipped from V and 2 bases from J, the junction kept 6 bases outside the gene matches. Germline V gene lookup returns CDR1 ENHRY and CDR2 SYGVKD. The CDR3 consists of 13 residues. This CDR3 reads CAIGPGGPYEQYF. The CDR3 coding sequence is TGTGCCATCGGACCAGGGGGACCCTACGAGCAGTACTTC.

The chain joins TRBV5-1 to TRBJ2-3; D not certain. The CDR3 loop spans 15 amino acids. Looked up from germline, CDR1 is SGHRS and CDR2 is YFSETQ. With 0 bases removed from V and 0 bases from J, the gap between germline ends came to 8 bases. For the CDR3, the DNA is TGCGCCAGCAGCTTGGAACAGCCTAGCACAGATACGCAGTATTTT. Its translation: CASSLEQPSTDTQYF.

V and J are TRBV19 and TRBJ1-3; the D is unclear. The CDR3 is 14 amino acids. Germline V gene lookup returns CDR1 LNHDA and CDR2 SQIVND (reference sequence). Trimming removed 0 bases at V and 1 base at J, with 4 bases between. CDR3 residues: CASSIDISGNTIYF. CDR3 nucleotides: TGTGCCAGTAGTATAGACATATCTGGAAACACCATATATTTT.

This chain links TRBV6-5 with TRBJ1-6, with D hard to call. Trimming shortened V by 0 bases and J by 10 bases, and 7 bases separated the two germline ends. Germline V CDR1 and CDR2: MNHEY, SVGAGI. The CDR3 extends over 13 amino acids. CDR3 amino acids: CASSYSQESPLHF. CDR3 DNA sequence: TGTGCCAGCAGTTACTCCCAGGAATCACCCCTCCACTTT.

This clone occurred once. The genes are TRBV5-1 and TRBJ2-3; the match to TRBD2 covers 7 bases. V was clipped by 0 bases and J by 4 bases; unmatched bases: 5. Germline CDR1 reads SGHRS; CDR2 reads YFSETQ. The CDR3 is 15 residues long. This CDR3 reads CASSLEERGSDTQYF. The CDR3 DNA is TGCGCCAGCAGCTTGGAAGAGCGGGGATCAGATACGCAGTATTTT.